The rows below give T cell receptor beta chains drawn from one sample of a study of T cell repertoires in cytomegalovirus infection. In TCRdb, the reads were re-called with MiXCR into one record per CDR3 protein. The table records approximately 320,000 distinct CDR3 sequences, over 7.5% of them present only once. Sequenced input: PBMCs. These receptors originate from a human donor in good health (CMV status not recorded). Some clones in this sample may be carry-over from other donors' samples. The conserved cysteine and the conserved F or W are not part of the CDR3 here. Fields, in order: J gene, V gene, CDR3 protein.

j_call: TRBJ1-1; v_call: TRBV7-9; cdr3_aa: ASSPVTGGGTEAF
j_call: TRBJ2-5; v_call: TRBV25-1; cdr3_aa: ASRISGWGAQY
j_call: TRBJ2-7; v_call: TRBV7-2; cdr3_aa: ASSPKDWRGEQY
j_call: TRBJ2-7; v_call: TRBV6-2/TRBV6-3; cdr3_aa: ASGSSYRHYEQY
j_call: TRBJ1-3; v_call: TRBV7-8; cdr3_aa: ASSADGGGNTIY
j_call: TRBJ2-5; v_call: TRBV6-2/TRBV6-3; cdr3_aa: ATSRGGGGRETQY
j_call: TRBJ1-5; v_call: TRBV19; cdr3_aa: ASSYRGQGASQPQH
j_call: TRBJ2-3; v_call: TRBV18; cdr3_aa: ASSSRTGERDTQY
j_call: TRBJ1-5; v_call: TRBV7-2; cdr3_aa: ASSQTGSQPQH
j_call: TRBJ2-1; v_call: TRBV24-1; cdr3_aa: ATSDPGLRSGNEQF
j_call: TRBJ2-3; v_call: TRBV20-1; cdr3_aa: SAPPRTSGSGDTQY
j_call: TRBJ2-4; v_call: TRBV7-2; cdr3_aa: ASSPPKANIQY
j_call: TRBJ2-1; v_call: TRBV6-6; cdr3_aa: ASRGVAPFYNEQF
j_call: TRBJ2-5; v_call: TRBV7-3; cdr3_aa: ASSSTSEKTQY
j_call: TRBJ2-3; v_call: TRBV15; cdr3_aa: ATSRVSDTQY
j_call: TRBJ1-1; v_call: TRBV28; cdr3_aa: ASSQSSGGTEAF
j_call: TRBJ1-5; v_call: TRBV7-2; cdr3_aa: ASSLGGDRRVQPQH
j_call: TRBJ1-1; v_call: TRBV7-3; cdr3_aa: ASSLTPGPEAF
j_call: TRBJ2-5; v_call: TRBV28; cdr3_aa: ASSPAPGHGGGETQY
j_call: TRBJ2-1; v_call: TRBV29-1; cdr3_aa: SVEALGLAGGYNEQF
j_call: TRBJ2-2; v_call: TRBV7-2; cdr3_aa: ASSFGTITGELF
j_call: TRBJ2-7; v_call: TRBV28; cdr3_aa: ASSLRGTTYEQY
j_call: TRBJ1-2; v_call: TRBV2; cdr3_aa: ASSVIGQRLGYT
j_call: TRBJ2-1; v_call: TRBV7-2; cdr3_aa: ASTRNHGGNNEQF
j_call: TRBJ2-2; v_call: TRBV12-3/TRBV12-4; cdr3_aa: ASSSWGQTGELF
j_call: TRBJ1-2; v_call: TRBV7-2; cdr3_aa: ASSLGSQGAAGYT
j_call: TRBJ1-1; v_call: TRBV19; cdr3_aa: ASSLLTTGEAF
j_call: TRBJ2-1; v_call: TRBV18; cdr3_aa: ASSRDNSGRDEQF
j_call: TRBJ2-5; v_call: TRBV7-2; cdr3_aa: ASSFLGETQY
j_call: TRBJ1-2; v_call: TRBV6-6; cdr3_aa: ASSYSLFNYGYT
j_call: TRBJ1-4; v_call: TRBV7-4; cdr3_aa: ASSLVPHGYNEKLF
j_call: TRBJ2-7; v_call: TRBV7-2; cdr3_aa: ASSPRARGSYEQY
j_call: TRBJ1-1; v_call: TRBV14; cdr3_aa: ASSQAAWAEAF
j_call: TRBJ2-5; v_call: TRBV20-1; cdr3_aa: SARGQGPETQH
j_call: TRBJ2-1; v_call: TRBV11-2; cdr3_aa: ASSLLAASSYNEQF
j_call: TRBJ2-2; v_call: TRBV6-1; cdr3_aa: ASSFRTGGSPGELF
j_call: TRBJ2-3; v_call: TRBV7-2; cdr3_aa: ASSSASPGLDTQY
j_call: TRBJ2-7; v_call: TRBV28; cdr3_aa: ASSITGSPSYEQY
j_call: TRBJ2-7; v_call: TRBV19; cdr3_aa: ASSGRTSATSYEQY
j_call: TRBJ1-4; v_call: TRBV7-2; cdr3_aa: ASSLGSGAVEKLF
j_call: TRBJ2-3; v_call: TRBV7-3; cdr3_aa: ASSLGSRADTQY
j_call: TRBJ1-2; v_call: TRBV7-2; cdr3_aa: ASSLRQGTRGYT
j_call: TRBJ2-1; v_call: TRBV7-3; cdr3_aa: ASSLGSGSGSIEQF
j_call: TRBJ1-1; v_call: TRBV28; cdr3_aa: ASSSHKNTEAF
j_call: TRBJ2-1; v_call: TRBV10-3; cdr3_aa: AIMVGSLTTSSYNEQF
j_call: TRBJ2-1; v_call: TRBV12-3/TRBV12-4; cdr3_aa: ASSEGLAGVDNEQF
j_call: TRBJ2-7; v_call: TRBV29-1; cdr3_aa: SVEKEGPGYEQY
j_call: TRBJ1-2; v_call: TRBV24-1; cdr3_aa: ATSDRRESYGYT
j_call: TRBJ1-5; v_call: TRBV7-6; cdr3_aa: ASSSDRNQPQH
j_call: TRBJ1-1; v_call: TRBV6-6; cdr3_aa: ASSYSGMGNTEAF
j_call: TRBJ2-5; v_call: TRBV11-2; cdr3_aa: ASSLVQGLGTQY
j_call: TRBJ1-6; v_call: TRBV20-1; cdr3_aa: SATSGTRNSPLH
j_call: TRBJ2-7; v_call: TRBV7-2; cdr3_aa: ASSRAGGAYEQY
j_call: TRBJ2-7; v_call: TRBV11-1; cdr3_aa: ASSPGLAGDFYEQY